Following are 25 T cell receptor beta chains from one sample sequenced in a study of regulatory T cells in long-lasting Graves disease. Through Arm-PCR of CDR3 regions and iRepertoire HTBI primers, TCR beta libraries were built. In TCRdb, the multiplex PCR reads were re-called with MiXCR into one record per CDR3 protein. The sample shows roughly 440,000 distinct CDR3 sequences, 16% of them seen only once. Time point of the sample: newly diagnosed GD, antithyroid drugs for less than 3 months. Scientists built the TCR library using RNA that was extracted from PBMCs. This sample also belongs to another study, concerning T cells in Graves' hyperthyroidism and ophthalmopathy.

This sample comprised peripheral blood mononuclear cells (PBMCs), obtained at new diagnosis, from a patient treated with antithyroid drugs. The receptors were sampled from a young woman with Graves disease.

This clonotype has a count of ten or more. This chain uses TRBV2 with TRBJ1-2; 7 positions agree with TRBD1. V dropped 7 bases and J dropped 2; count of bases not matched to a gene: 13. The germline gives CDR1 SNHLY, CDR2 FYNNEI. This CDR3 has 16 residues. CDR3 loop: CASTSRDRKGNYGYTF. CDR3 bases: TGTGCCAGCACCAGCCGGGACAGAAAAGGGAACTATGGCTACACCTTC.

The table lists this clonotype with many counts. V gene TRBV28 combines with J gene TRBJ1-1; D not certain. The CDR3 has 11 residues. CDR1 and CDR2 (germline): MDHEN, SYDVKM. V lost 3 bases and J lost 3, with 2 bases in between. DNA for the CDR3: TGTGCCAGCAGTTTCCACACTGAAGCTTTCTTT. It encodes CASSFHTEAFF.

There are many counts of this clonotype. The J gene is TRBJ1-6, the V gene TRBV28; D remains ambiguous. Germline-derived CDR1 and CDR2 are MDHEN and SYDVKM. The ends were cut back, 2 bases at V and 6 bases at J, with 20 bases in the middle. The CDR3 extends over 18 amino acids. This CDR3 reads CASSLPQTRVVGNSPLHF. The CDR3 DNA reads as TGTGCCAGCAGTTTACCACAGACCCGGGTTGTGGGTAATTCACCCCTCCACTTT.

Ten or more counts support this clonotype. The CDR3 nucleotides are TGTGCCAGCAGCTTAACTAGCGGGAGCCCCGAGCAGTTCTTC. It encodes CASSLTSGSPEQFF. This chain connects TRBV7-9 to TRBJ2-1, with TRBD2 matching 11 bases. In germline, CDR1 is SEHNR, CDR2 FQNEAQ (reference sequence). Trimming cost V 2 bases and J 10 bases; bases outside gene matches: 4. This CDR3 has 14 amino acids.

The CDR3 DNA sequence: TGTGCCAGCAGCCTCGGGGGGGGAGACACCGGGGAGCTGTTTTTT. Its protein product is CASSLGGGDTGELFF. This chain links TRBV7-2 with TRBJ2-2, with 8 bases fitting TRBD2. The trim removed 5 bases at V and 3 bases at J, leaving 5 bases unmatched. CDR3 size: 15 residues. Germline-derived CDR1 and CDR2 are SGHTA and FQGNSA. Using reference TRBV7-2 and TRBJ2-2 for the parts outside the CDR3, the full variable domain is GAGVSQSPSNKVTEKGKDVELRCDPISGHTALYWYRQSLGQGLEFLIYFQGNSAPDKSGLPSDRFSAERTGGSVSTLTIQRTQQEDSAVYLCASSLGGGDTGELFFGEGSRLTVL.

The chain couples TRBV4-1 to TRBJ1-2; D remains ambiguous. In germline, CDR1 is MGHRA, CDR2 YSYEKL. Deletions cut 0 bases from V and 7 bases from J, with 12 bases between. This CDR3 comprises 14 residues. Written as DNA, the CDR3 is TGCGCCAGCAGCCAAGACAGATTTGGGTTTGGCTACACCTTC. Protein sequence: CASSQDRFGFGYTF.

This clonotype was found many times. The chain is built from TRBV7-9 and TRBJ2-3; no clear D gene. Trimming pared 5 bases from V and 0 bases from J, leaving 12 bases between. The length of the CDR3 is 15 residues. The germline CDR1 and CDR2 sequences are SEHNR and FQNEAQ (reference sequence). Written as DNA, the CDR3 is TGTGCCAGCAGCGATGGGCACGGGAGCACAGATACGCAGTATTTT. It translates to CASSDGHGSTDTQYF.

This clonotype was found many times. The CDR3 here is CASSTLLVGGNTQYF. As DNA, the CDR3 is TGTGCCAGCAGCACTCTACTAGTGGGGGGCAATACGCAGTATTTT. The chain joins TRBV27 to TRBJ2-3; D tentatively fits TRBD1 or TRBD2 (6 bases each). The CDR3 spans 15 residues. CDR1 MNHEY and CDR2 SMNVEV come from the germline V gene (reference sequence). The V gene lost 6 bases and the J gene lost 7 bases, with 20 bases spanning the gap.

This clonotype has only a few counts. CDR3 DNA sequence: TGTGCCACTGCAGGGGGCAGGAACTACGAGCAGTACTTC. Residues: CATAGGRNYEQYF. The J gene is TRBJ2-7, the V gene TRBV24-1; 8 bases line up with TRBD1. The CDR3 loop spans 13 amino acids. J lost 3 bases, V lost 10 bases, and 7 bases had no gene match. Germline lookup yields CDR1 KGHDR and CDR2 SFDVKD.

This clonotype was seen only a few times. The chain carries TRBV7-7 and TRBJ1-1; D uncertain. Germline V gene data show CDR1 as SSHAT and CDR2 as FNYEAQ (reference sequence). The CDR3 is 13 residues long. Here the CDR3 DNA reads TGTGTTAGCAGCGTGGGCATGAACACTGAAGCTTTCTTT. Amino acids: CVSSVGMNTEAFF.

In this sample, this clonotype turned up a few times. The gene calls are TRBV3-1 and TRBJ2-3; D gene uncertain. The V gene's germline CDR1 is LGHDT and CDR2 YNNKEL (reference sequence). This CDR3 is built from 15 residues. The germline V and J ends were trimmed by 2 bases and 2 bases, with 11 bases remaining between them. CDR3 nucleotides: TGTGCCAGCAGCCAATTTATCAGCACCACAGATACGCAGTATTTT. This encodes CASSQFISTTDTQYF.

The sample holds a few counts of this clonotype. V gene TRBV20-1 combines with J gene TRBJ1-2, with D tentatively TRBD1 (5 bases). Germline V gene sequence: CDR1 DFQATT, CDR2 SNEGSKA (reference sequence). Trimming shortened V by 6 bases and J by 4 bases, and 18 bases separated the two germline ends. This CDR3 has 14 residues. In DNA, the CDR3 is TGCAGTGCCAGACAAGACAGTAATCCCTATGGCTACACCTTC. This encodes CSARQDSNPYGYTF.

This clonotype has a handful of counts. This could be a read error, since a much larger clone is one nucleotide away. The rearrangement joins TRBV2 to TRBJ2-7, with D perhaps TRBD1 (5 bases). Trimming took off 1 base at V and 7 bases at J, with 14 bases between the two ends. The CDR3 length is 14 residues. The germline V gene encodes CDR1 SNHLY and CDR2 FYNNEI. The CDR3 nucleotides are TGTGCCAGCAGTGAAGGCAGGGCCGACAATGAGCAGTACTTC. This translates into CASSEGRADNEQYF.

This chain connects TRBV20-1 to TRBJ1-1, with 9 bases identical to TRBD1. The germline CDR1 and CDR2 sequences are DFQATT and SNEGSKA (reference sequence). This CDR3 has 15 residues. Trimming took 5 bases from V and 2 from J; bases not matched to a gene: 9. The chain's CDR3 is CSAQSQGAFNTEAFF. CDR3 DNA: TGCAGTGCTCAGTCACAGGGGGCCTTTAACACTGAAGCTTTCTTT.

This clonotype was counted many times. J is TRBJ2-5 and V is TRBV27, with D possibly being TRBD2 (7 bases). This CDR3 region has 14 residues. V was clipped by 6 bases and J by 1 base, with 12 bases between them. CDR1 is MNHEY, CDR2 SMNVEV, per germline (reference sequence). As DNA, the CDR3 is TGTGCCAGCAGGGGGCGGGGGCGCCAAGAGACCCAGTACTTC. Protein sequence: CASRGRGRQETQYF.

At least ten counts were recorded for this clonotype. This chain links TRBV28 with TRBJ2-7; a weak D match, TRBD1 (5 bases). Germline V CDR1 and CDR2: MDHEN, SYDVKM. This CDR3 is 14 amino acids long. V lost 3 bases, J lost 6 bases, and 15 bases lay in between. The CDR3 sequence is CASSFRAGRSEQYF. CDR3 nucleotide sequence: TGTGCCAGCAGTTTTAGGGCAGGGCGAAGCGAGCAGTACTTC.

The V and J genes are TRBV27 and TRBJ2-7; TRBD1 matches 7 bases. CDR3 size: 14 residues. After removal of 7 bases from V and 5 bases from J, the junction contained 11 bases not matched to a gene. CDR1 MNHEY and CDR2 SMNVEV come from the germline V gene (reference sequence). CDR3 coding DNA: TGTGCCAGCAACCACCCGGACAGGCAACACGAGCAGTACTTC. This encodes CASNHPDRQHEQYF.

This clonotype was observed at least ten times. V and J are TRBV11-2 and TRBJ2-1; D is perhaps TRBD1 (5 bases). V lost 1 base and J 6 bases, leaving 13 bases between the germline ends. Germline V gene sequence: CDR1 SGHAT, CDR2 FQNNGV. The CDR3 covers 15 residues. CDR3 bases: TGTGCCAGCAGCTTAGCTGGACAATCCAGCAATGAGCAGTTCTTC. This codes for CASSLAGQSSNEQFF.

V gene TRBV4-1 combines with J gene TRBJ2-2; a possible D gene is TRBD2 (5 bases). V was trimmed by 1 base and J by 0 bases, leaving 15 bases between them. In germline, CDR1 is MGHRA, CDR2 YSYEKL. The CDR3 extends over 18 amino acids. The CDR3 is CASSQADPSHTNTGELFF. The CDR3 coding sequence is TGCGCCAGCAGCCAAGCCGACCCTAGCCATACGAACACCGGGGAGCTGTTTTTT.

This clonotype was recorded at least ten times. The chain couples TRBV20-1 to TRBJ2-5, with TRBD2 matching 12 bases. Looked up from germline, CDR1 is DFQATT and CDR2 is SNEGSKA (reference sequence). This CDR3 spans 16 amino acids. Trimming took 3 bases from V and 3 from J; bases not matched to a gene: 8. The DNA for the CDR3 is TGCAGTGCTAGGACTAGCGGGAGTCTAGTCGAAGAGACCCAGTACTTC. It yields the protein CSARTSGSLVEETQYF.

This clonotype showed up just a few times. The chain combines TRBV5-1 with TRBJ2-5, with D hard to call. The CDR3 extends over 13 amino acids. CDR1 is SGHRS and CDR2 is YFSETQ in the germline V gene. Trimming cost V 0 bases and J 1 base, with 4 bases left between them. The DNA of the CDR3 is TGCGCCAGCAGCTTGGAAGCCCAAGAGACCCAGTACTTC. This translates into CASSLEAQETQYF.

The table lists this clonotype with a few counts. Since a much larger clone is just one base distant, this may be a read error. The chain joins TRBV12-3 or TRBV12-4 to TRBJ2-1, with D unclear. The CDR3 is 10 amino acids. The V gene lost 3 bases and the J gene lost 9 bases, with 3 bases spanning the gap. The DNA for the CDR3 is TGTGCCAGCAGTTTGATTGAGCAGTTCTTC. Protein: CASSLIEQFF.

This clonotype was seen at least ten times. The V and J genes are TRBV12-3 or TRBV12-4 and TRBJ1-1; 7 nucleotides align to TRBD1. Losses at the gene ends were 6 bases for V and 7 bases for J; bases not matched to a gene: 11. The length of the CDR3 is 14 residues. Written as DNA, the CDR3 is TGTGCCAGCAGCGACCAGGGGGGGAGCGGTGAAGCTTTCTTT. Translated, it gives CASSDQGGSGEAFF.

This clonotype was counted ten times or more. The CDR3 loop is CASSPRGYGYGYTF. CDR3 coding DNA: TGTGCCAGCAGCCCTAGGGGCTACGGCTATGGCTACACCTTC. The chain has TRBV3-1 and TRBJ1-2; TRBD1 is a possible D gene (5 bases). V lost 4 bases and J lost 4, with 13 bases in between. CDR1 LGHDT and CDR2 YNNKEL come from the germline V gene (reference sequence). There are 14 residues in the CDR3.

This clonotype was detected a few times. This may come from a read error, since a much larger clone is one base off. This rearrangement joins TRBV28 to TRBJ2-1, with 11 bases aligning to TRBD2. This CDR3 is built from 14 residues. Germline values: CDR1 MDHEN, CDR2 SYDVKM. The CDR3 coding sequence is TGTGCCAGCAGTCCGACTAGCGGGATGGAGACCCGGTACTTC. It translates to CASSPTSGMETRYF.